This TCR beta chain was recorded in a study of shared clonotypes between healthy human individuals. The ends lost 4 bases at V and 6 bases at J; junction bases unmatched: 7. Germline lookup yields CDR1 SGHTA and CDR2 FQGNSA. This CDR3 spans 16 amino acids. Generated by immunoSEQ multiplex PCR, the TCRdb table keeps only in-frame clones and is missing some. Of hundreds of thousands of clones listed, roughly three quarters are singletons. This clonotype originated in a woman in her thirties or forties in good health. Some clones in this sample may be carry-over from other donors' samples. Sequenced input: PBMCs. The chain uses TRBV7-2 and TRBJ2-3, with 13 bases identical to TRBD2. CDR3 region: CASSSLAGGPSDTQYF. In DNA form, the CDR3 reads TGTGCCAGCAGCTCACTAGCGGGAGGGCCCTCTGATACGCAGTATTTT.